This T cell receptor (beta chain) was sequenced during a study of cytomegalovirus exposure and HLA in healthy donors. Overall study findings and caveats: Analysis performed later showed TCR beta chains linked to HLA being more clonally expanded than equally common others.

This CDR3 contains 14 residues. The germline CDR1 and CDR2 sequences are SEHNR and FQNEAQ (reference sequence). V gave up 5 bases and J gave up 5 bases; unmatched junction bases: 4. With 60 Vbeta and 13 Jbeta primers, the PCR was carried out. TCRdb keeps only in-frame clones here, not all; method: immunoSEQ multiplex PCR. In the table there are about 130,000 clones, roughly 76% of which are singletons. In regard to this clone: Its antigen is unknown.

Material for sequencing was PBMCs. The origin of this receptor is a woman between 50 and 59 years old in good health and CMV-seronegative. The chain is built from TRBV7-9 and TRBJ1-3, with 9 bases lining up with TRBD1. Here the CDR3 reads CASSLTGGRNTIYF. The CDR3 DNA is TGTGCCAGCAGCCTGACAGGGGGGAGAAACACCATATATTTT.